The 25 T cell receptor beta chains below were found in one sample sequenced in a study of blood T cell repertoires in COVID-19. Profiled with immunoSEQ multiplex PCR; TCRdb holds only in-frame clones, not every one. This table holds 150,000 to 200,000 clones, 88% found once. The specimen was peripheral blood. These receptors were taken from a middle-aged man with active or convalescent COVID-19.

V usage is TRBV12-3 or TRBV12-4 and J usage is TRBJ2-1, with D possibly being TRBD1 (5 bases). The CDR3 length is 13 residues. V gave up 3 bases and J gave up 9 bases, with 12 bases separating them. CDR3 bases: TGTGCCAGCAGTTTTGACAGTGCCGGTGAGCAGTTCTTC. Its protein is CASSFDSAGEQFF.

The CDR3 nucleotides are TGTGCCAGCAGGCAACAGGGTTACGTAGCGAACACCATATATTTT. It specifies CASRQQGYVANTIYF. The chain joins TRBV6-6 to TRBJ1-3; a possible D gene is TRBD1 (6 bases). This CDR3 has 15 residues. Trimming shortened V by 6 bases and J by 7 bases, and 19 bases separated the two germline ends. In germline, CDR1 is MNHNY, CDR2 SVGAGI (reference sequence).

This clone has a single count. V usage is TRBV9 and J usage is TRBJ1-3; D is undetermined. This CDR3 is 15 amino acids long. Trimming left V 0 bases short and J 4 bases short, with 11 bases between. Germline V gives CDR1 SGDLS, CDR2 YYNGEE. The CDR3 DNA sequence: TGTGCCAGCAGCGTAGAAGCGGTGGGAGGAAACACCATATATTTT. It encodes CASSVEAVGGNTIYF. The variable domain in full, with the rest retrieved from reference TRBV9 and TRBJ1-3, is DSGVTQTPKHLITATGQRVTLRCSPRSGDLSVYWYQQSLDQGLQFLIQYYNGEERAKGNILERFSAQQFPDLHSELNLSSLELGDSALYFCASSVEAVGGNTIYFGEGSWLTVV.

The J gene is TRBJ2-7, the V gene TRBV4-1, with TRBD2 matching 13 bases. Germline V lookup: CDR1 MGHRA, CDR2 YSYEKL. V shed 4 bases, J shed 2 bases, and the junction held 2 bases outside the gene matches. The CDR3 loop spans 15 amino acids. Written as DNA, the CDR3 is TGCGCCAGCAGCCCAGGACTAGCGGGAGCCTACGAGCAGTACTTC. Translated: CASSPGLAGAYEQYF.

CDR3 amino acids: CASKGDRGRTGELFF. CDR3 in DNA: TGTGCCAGCAAGGGGGACAGGGGAAGGACCGGGGAGCTGTTTTTT. The chain has TRBV2 and TRBJ2-2; the match to TRBD1 covers 10 bases. The V gene's germline CDR1 is SNHLY and CDR2 FYNNEI. CDR3 length equals 15 residues. V lost 7 bases and J lost 5; bases outside the gene matches: 7.

The J gene is TRBJ2-1, the V gene TRBV18; TRBD1 matches 10 bases. The length of the CDR3 is 14 residues. The trim removed 6 bases at V and 6 bases at J, leaving 5 bases unmatched. Germline V gives CDR1 KGHSH, CDR2 LQKENI. CDR3: CASSPRTGGNEQFF. The CDR3 coding sequence is TGTGCCAGCTCTCCCCGGACAGGGGGCAATGAGCAGTTCTTC.

The chain is built from TRBV7-3 and TRBJ1-1, with D tentatively TRBD1 (6 bases). Trimming took off 4 bases at V and 5 bases at J, with 20 bases between the two ends. This CDR3 spans 16 amino acids. Germline V gene sequence: CDR1 SGHTA, CDR2 FQGTGA. CDR3 loop: CASSSRPTGGWTEAFF. CDR3 DNA sequence: TGTGCCAGCAGCTCCCGGCCGACAGGAGGATGGACTGAAGCTTTCTTT. Full variable domain (remainder filled in from reference TRBV7-3 and TRBJ1-1): GAGVSQTPSNKVTEKGKYVELRCDPISGHTALYWYRQSLGQGPEFLIYFQGTGAADDSGLPNDRFFAVRPEGSVSTLKIQRTERGDSAVYLCASSSRPTGGWTEAFFGQGTRLTVV.

This chain uses TRBV27 with TRBJ2-7; 7 nucleotides match TRBD2. Germline V gene data show CDR1 as MNHEY and CDR2 as SMNVEV (reference sequence). Trimming removed 8 bases from V and 3 bases from J; junction bases left unmatched: 7. The CDR3 covers 13 residues. CDR3 nucleotides: TGTGCCAGCCGGGCCGGGGAGGGCTACGAGCAGTACTTC. This gives the protein CASRAGEGYEQYF.

The chain combines TRBV4-1 with TRBJ2-2; tentatively, D is TRBD2 (6 bases). This CDR3 has 17 residues. V lost 0 bases and J lost 3, with 14 bases in between. CDR1 is MGHRA, CDR2 YSYEKL, per germline. The DNA of the CDR3 is TGCGCCAGCAGCCAAGATCCGACGGGAGTGGACACCGGGGAGCTGTTTTTT. Its protein product is CASSQDPTGVDTGELFF.

The chain couples TRBV4-1 to TRBJ2-2; D may be TRBD2 (5 bases). The V and J ends lost 0 bases and 0 bases respectively, with 14 bases between them. Germline V gene sequence: CDR1 MGHRA, CDR2 YSYEKL. The CDR3 contains 18 residues. The CDR3 sequence: CASSQDLASLANTGELFF. The CDR3 coding sequence is TGCGCCAGCAGCCAAGATCTGGCTAGCTTGGCGAACACCGGGGAGCTGTTTTTT.

The V gene is TRBV5-5, the J gene TRBJ2-5, with TRBD1 matching 7 bases. V was pared by 6 bases and J by 2 bases, with 4 bases of the junction left unmatched. CDR1 SGHKS and CDR2 YYEKEE come from the germline V gene (reference sequence). The CDR3 runs to 13 residues. The CDR3 nucleotides read TGTGCCAGCATCAAACAGGGGCAAGAGACCCAGTACTTC. Its protein product is CASIKQGQETQYF.

The chain combines TRBV7-9 with TRBJ1-6; 7 bases agree with TRBD1. Germline CDR1 is SEHNR and CDR2 is FQNEAQ (reference sequence). The V and J ends lost 4 bases and 8 bases, in that order; junction bases with no gene match: 14. CDR3 length: 17 amino acids. Here the CDR3 DNA reads TGTGCCAGCAGCTCCTCTCCGTTTGACAGGGCCTATTCACCCCTCCACTTT. This encodes CASSSSPFDRAYSPLHF.

The rearrangement joins TRBV11-2 to TRBJ2-1, with 10 bases aligning to TRBD1. Germline CDR1 SGHAT, CDR2 FQNNGV. The CDR3 is 16 amino acids. J gave up 7 bases and V 5 bases, and 11 bases lay outside the gene matches. The CDR3 nucleotides are TGTGCCAGCAGCCGAGAGCCGGGACAGGGGTCAAATGAGCAGTTCTTC. This sequence encodes CASSREPGQGSNEQFF.

This clone was detected only once. This chain links TRBV14 with TRBJ2-4; TRBD1 matches 9 bases. From germline, CDR1 is SGHDN and CDR2 FVKESK. The CDR3 covers 18 residues. J was trimmed by 1 base and V by 4 bases; bases with no gene match: 11. The CDR3 DNA reads as TGTGCCAGCAGCCTTATCAATGGACAGGGGATTGCCAAAAACATTCAGTACTTC. This translates into CASSLINGQGIAKNIQYF. Supplemented by reference TRBV14 and TRBJ2-4, the full variable domain reads EAGVTQFPSHSVIEKGQTVTLRCDPISGHDNLYWYRRVMGKEIKFLLHFVKESKQDESGMPNNRFLAERTGGTYSTLKVQPAELEDSGVYFCASSLINGQGIAKNIQYFGAGTRLSVL.

V and J are TRBV4-1 and TRBJ1-5; 8 positions agree with TRBD1. Germline V gene sequence: CDR1 MGHRA, CDR2 YSYEKL. Trimming removed 5 bases from V and 1 base from J; junction bases left unmatched: 4. The CDR3 is 15 amino acids. DNA for the CDR3: TGCGCCAGCAGCGAAGGACAGGGAAGCAATCAGCCCCAGCATTTT. As protein: CASSEGQGSNQPQHF.

The chain is built from TRBV7-9 and TRBJ1-2, with D possibly matching TRBD1 (6 bases). The CDR3 is 18 amino acids. Germline-derived CDR1 and CDR2 are SEHNR and FQNEAQ (reference sequence). V shed 5 bases and J shed 3 bases, with 25 bases lying between them. The CDR3 loop reads CASSPAGGQGLVDYGYTF. CDR3 coding DNA: TGTGCCAGCAGCCCCGCGGGGGGGCAGGGGCTTGTCGACTATGGCTACACCTTC.

This rearrangement joins TRBV5-6 to TRBJ2-7, with D perhaps matching TRBD1 (6 bases). V dropped 4 bases and J dropped 0 bases, with 11 bases sitting between them. Germline-derived CDR1 and CDR2 are SGHDT and YYEEEE. The CDR3 has 14 amino acids. CDR3 protein: CASSRPDSSYEQYF. Here the CDR3 DNA reads TGTGCCAGCAGCCGACCGGACAGCTCCTACGAGCAGTACTTC.

The V and J genes are TRBV9 and TRBJ2-5; 8 positions agree with TRBD2. J lost 4 bases, V lost 0 bases, and 5 bases had no gene match. The CDR3 loop spans 15 amino acids. The germline gives CDR1 SGDLS, CDR2 YYNGEE. CDR3 nucleotide sequence: TGTGCCAGCAGCGTAGGGGTTAGCGGGGCAGAGACCCAGTACTTC. Protein sequence: CASSVGVSGAETQYF.

The chain combines TRBV14 with TRBJ1-2, with TRBD1 matching 12 bases. The CDR3 has 17 amino acids. Losses at the gene ends were 3 bases for V and 6 bases for J; bases not matched to a gene: 11. Germline assignment: CDR1 SGHDN and CDR2 FVKESK. CDR3 sequence: CASSQYSGTGGAHGYTF. DNA for the CDR3: TGTGCCAGCAGCCAGTATTCCGGGACAGGGGGCGCCCATGGCTACACCTTC. Drawing the rest from reference TRBV14 and TRBJ1-2, the complete variable domain is EAGVTQFPSHSVIEKGQTVTLRCDPISGHDNLYWYRRVMGKEIKFLLHFVKESKQDESGMPNNRFLAERTGGTYSTLKVQPAELEDSGVYFCASSQYSGTGGAHGYTFGSGTRLTVV.

The chain links TRBV2 to TRBJ1-4, with 9 bases matching TRBD1. This CDR3 region has 14 residues. Germline values: CDR1 SNHLY, CDR2 FYNNEI. Losses at the gene ends were 6 bases for V and 8 bases for J; bases not matched to a gene: 7. The CDR3 DNA reads as TGTGCCAGCAGCTTGGGACAGGGTGGGGAAAAACTGTTTTTT. Translation: CASSLGQGGEKLFF.

This clone was observed once. The V call is TRBV5-1, the J call TRBJ2-5; the D gene is possibly TRBD2 (6 bases). Trimming removed 4 bases at V and 2 bases at J, with 12 bases between. The germline V gene encodes CDR1 SGHRS and CDR2 YFSETQ. The CDR3 runs to 14 residues. In nucleotides, the CDR3 is TGCGCCAGCAGCCCGGAGGGGCTGCAAGAGACCCAGTACTTC. This encodes CASSPEGLQETQYF.

The chain couples TRBV3-1 (or the pseudogene TRBV3-2) to TRBJ2-1; 7 nucleotides line up with TRBD1. CDR1 and CDR2 from the germline V gene are LGHDT and YNNKEL (reference sequence). J gave up 2 bases and V 1 base, and 5 bases lay outside the gene matches. CDR3 size: 16 residues. This CDR3 is CASSQADRSTYNEQFF. As DNA, the CDR3 is TGTGCCAGCAGCCAAGCGGACAGGAGCACCTACAATGAGCAGTTCTTC.

The genes are TRBV12-3 or TRBV12-4 and TRBJ2-7; D unclear. The CDR3 has 12 residues. V was clipped by 2 bases and J by 6 bases, with 8 bases between them. CDR3 sequence reads: CASSLRLGEQYF. The CDR3 DNA follows: TGTGCCAGCAGTTTACGACTGGGCGAGCAGTACTTC.

Many counts were recorded for this clone. This chain connects TRBV7-8 to TRBJ1-6, with 9 bases that match TRBD1. V lost 5 bases and J lost 8; bases outside the gene matches: 7. The CDR3 loop spans 15 amino acids. The V gene's germline CDR1 is SGHVS and CDR2 FQNEAQ. CDR3 region: CASSETQGAYSPLHF. The CDR3 region has the DNA TGTGCCAGCAGCGAAACACAGGGGGCCTATTCACCCCTCCACTTT.

The chain employs TRBV7-9 and TRBJ1-2, with D tentatively TRBD1 (5 bases). V was clipped by 3 bases and J by 8 bases, with 19 bases between them. Germline V gene sequence: CDR1 SEHNR, CDR2 FQNEAQ (reference sequence). The CDR3 sequence is 15 residues long. The DNA for the CDR3 is TGTGCCAGCAGCTTGCAGGGAAGCATCGTCTACGGCTACACCTTC. Translated, it gives CASSLQGSIVYGYTF.